The 29 T cell receptor beta chains presented below share a single source sample, sequenced in a study of T cell repertoires in cytomegalovirus infection. Each CDR3 protein is one row after TCRdb ran MiXCR on the reads. The sample holds around 440,000 distinct CDR3 sequences, approximately 10% seen once. The sequencing input was PBMCs. The receptors derive from a human donor in good health (CMV status not recorded). Some clones in this sample may be carry-over from other donors' samples.

The chain combines TRBV30 with TRBJ1-2; D is uncertain. Germline CDR1 reads GTSNPN; CDR2 reads SVGIG (reference sequence). V was clipped by 1 base and J by 3 bases, with 9 bases between them. The CDR3 runs 13 residues. CDR3 bases: TGTGCCTGGAGTGGCCTCTACGACTATGGCTACACCTTC. It yields the protein CAWSGLYDYGYTF.

This clonotype was counted at least ten times. J is TRBJ1-4 and V is TRBV7-6; unclear D gene. The V gene lost 6 bases and the J gene lost 7 bases, with 15 bases spanning the gap. Germline CDR1 reads SGHVS; CDR2 reads FNYEAQ. The CDR3 consists of 14 residues. CDR3 bases: TGTGCCAGCAGGGGTTGGCGTGATACTGAAAAACTGTTTTTT. It codes for CASRGWRDTEKLFF.

This clonotype has ten or more counts. This chain uses TRBV4-2 with TRBJ1-4; 8 nucleotides match TRBD1. The trim removed 1 base at V and 3 bases at J, leaving 7 bases unmatched. CDR3 size: 17 residues. CDR1 and CDR2 (germline): LGHNA, YNFKEQ. DNA of the CDR3: TGTGCCAGCAGCCAAGTGGCAGGGGGCATTGCTAATGAAAAACTGTTTTTT. This encodes CASSQVAGGIANEKLFF.

This clonotype was seen repeatedly, ten times or more. This chain uses TRBV7-2 with TRBJ2-7, with TRBD1 matching over 10 bases. The CDR3 totals 15 residues. Germline lookup yields CDR1 SGHTA and CDR2 FQGNSA. The ends lost 4 bases at V and 3 bases at J; junction bases unmatched: 6. This CDR3 is CASSSPRDRGYEQYF. The CDR3 bases are TGTGCCAGCAGCTCGCCTCGGGACAGGGGCTACGAGCAGTACTTC.

This clonotype was observed many times. The chain couples TRBV28 to TRBJ1-5; D is undetermined. Trimming removed 3 bases from V and 6 bases from J, with 6 bases in between. The CDR3 contains 12 residues. From germline, CDR1 is MDHEN and CDR2 SYDVKM. The chain's CDR3 is CASSFIGQPQHF. In DNA form, the CDR3 reads TGTGCCAGCAGTTTTATCGGTCAGCCCCAGCATTTT.

The genes are TRBV18 and TRBJ1-2; 7 nucleotides match TRBD1. In germline, CDR1 is KGHSH, CDR2 LQKENI. Trimming cost V 2 bases and J 2 bases; bases outside gene matches: 2. There are 14 residues in the CDR3. The CDR3 protein is CASSPSTGNYGYTF. The DNA for the CDR3 is TGTGCCAGCTCACCATCGACAGGGAACTATGGCTACACCTTC.

This clonotype was picked up a small number of times. The chain joins TRBV4-1 to TRBJ2-1; a possible D gene is TRBD2 (6 bases). The CDR3 totals 14 residues. Germline-derived CDR1 and CDR2 are MGHRA and YSYEKL. V lost 0 bases, J lost 10 bases, and 13 bases lay in between. The CDR3: CASSQEGGTLEQFF. As DNA, the CDR3 is TGCGCCAGCAGCCAAGAGGGAGGAACCCTGGAGCAGTTCTTC.

This clonotype was detected many times. The V and J genes are TRBV20-1 and TRBJ2-3; 9 bases line up with TRBD2. This CDR3 comprises 17 residues. Germline-derived CDR1 and CDR2 are DFQATT and SNEGSKA (reference sequence). Trimming removed 0 bases from V and 4 bases from J; junction bases left unmatched: 11. The CDR3 loop is CSARDLESGRYSDTQYF. The CDR3 DNA follows: TGCAGTGCTAGAGATTTAGAGAGCGGGAGGTACTCAGATACGCAGTATTTT.

This clonotype was found many times. The rearrangement joins TRBV20-1 to TRBJ1-1, with D tentatively TRBD1 (5 bases). The CDR3 has 14 amino acids. Germline CDR1 is DFQATT and CDR2 is SNEGSKA (reference sequence). The ends were cut back, 2 bases at V and 3 bases at J, with 13 bases in the middle. The CDR3 region is CSARKVGRDTEAFF. The CDR3 DNA reads TGCAGTGCTAGAAAGGTGGGGCGCGACACTGAAGCTTTCTTT.

This clonotype has a count of ten or more. The chain couples TRBV12-5 to TRBJ2-2; 7 nucleotides line up with TRBD2. Germline-derived CDR1 and CDR2 are LGHNT and FRNRAP. The CDR3 runs to 13 residues. Germline trimming cut 5 bases from V and 6 bases from J; bases unmatched to any gene: 3. DNA of the CDR3: TGTGCTAGTGGTGGAGCGGGGCCCGGGGAGCTGTTTTTT. Translated, it gives CASGGAGPGELFF.

In its sample, this clonotype was seen many times. V gene TRBV12-3 or TRBV12-4 combines with J gene TRBJ2-3; 7 bases agree with TRBD1. With 6 bases clipped from V and 4 bases from J, the junction kept 4 bases outside the gene matches. The CDR3 extends over 13 amino acids. CDR3 sequence reads: CASRSTGADTQYF. As DNA, the CDR3 is TGTGCCAGCAGGTCAACAGGGGCAGATACGCAGTATTTT.

This clonotype was seen many times. The chain combines TRBV12-3 or TRBV12-4 with TRBJ2-7; 7 bases line up with TRBD1. The CDR3 is 14 amino acids. Losses at the gene ends were 6 bases for V and 3 bases for J; bases not matched to a gene: 8. The CDR3 DNA follows: TGTGCCAGCAGATCCGGGACAGCGAACTACGAGCAGTACTTC. It translates to CASRSGTANYEQYF.

This clonotype was seen a handful of times. The chain has TRBV5-5 and TRBJ1-5, with 8 bases identical to TRBD1. V shed 3 bases and J 0 bases; nucleotides not matched to a gene: 5. The CDR3 is made up of 16 amino acids. The V gene's germline CDR1 is SGHKS and CDR2 YYEKEE (reference sequence). Written as DNA, the CDR3 is TGTGCCAGCAGCTGGTTGACAGGGGATAGCAATCAGCCCCAGCATTTT. It translates to CASSWLTGDSNQPQHF.

This clonotype was picked up many times. The chain carries TRBV23-1 and TRBJ2-3, with D unresolved. TRBV23-1 is flagged as an ORF with uncertain function. This CDR3 has 16 residues. V dropped 2 bases and J dropped 1 base, with 13 bases sitting between them. The CDR3 is CASSQSRSWGTDTQYF. The CDR3 DNA sequence: TGCGCCAGCAGTCAAAGCAGGAGTTGGGGCACAGATACGCAGTATTTT.

This clonotype was detected ten times or more. The chain employs TRBV10-3 and TRBJ2-1, with 10 bases lining up with TRBD2. CDR1 and CDR2 (germline): ENHRY, SYGVKD. V trimming: 11 bases; J trimming: 4 bases; junction bases outside the gene matches: 14. The CDR3 is 16 amino acids. The CDR3 DNA reads TGTGCCGCCTATGGGAGCGGGGGGGCCCCTTACAATGAGCAGTTCTTC. Amino acids: CAAYGSGGAPYNEQFF.

This clonotype was counted many times. The J gene is TRBJ2-4, the V gene TRBV9; 10 nucleotides match TRBD1. The length of the CDR3 is 17 residues. V lost 3 bases to trimming and J lost 8 bases; unmatched junction nucleotides: 14. Germline loops: CDR1 SGDLS, CDR2 YYNGEE. The DNA for the CDR3 is TGTGCCAGCAGCGCGACCGGGACAGGGGTCGAAGGGGACATTCAGTACTTC. Translation: CASSATGTGVEGDIQYF.

The table lists this clonotype with many counts. The V gene is TRBV11-2, the J gene TRBJ1-1; 9 bases align to TRBD1. The CDR3 extends over 17 amino acids. The V and J ends lost 4 bases and 7 bases, in that order; junction bases with no gene match: 16. Per germline, CDR1 SGHAT and CDR2 FQNNGV. The CDR3: CASSSTRGTGMKNEAFF. DNA for the CDR3: TGTGCCAGCAGCTCCACCCGGGGGACAGGGATGAAGAATGAAGCTTTCTTT.

The V gene is TRBV20-1, the J gene TRBJ2-1, with 10 bases fitting TRBD2. Trimming removed 1 base from V and 0 bases from J; junction bases left unmatched: 27. Germline values: CDR1 DFQATT, CDR2 SNEGSKA (reference sequence). This CDR3 comprises 24 residues. CDR3 nucleotides: TGCAGTGCTAGAGTCGCTGGGGGGGTTGGAGAGGAAGGAGCGGGGGGGAGCTCCTACAATGAGCAGTTCTTC. Amino acids: CSARVAGGVGEEGAGGSSYNEQFF.

This clonotype occurred many times. This chain connects TRBV11-2 to TRBJ2-5, with D hard to call. Trimming removed 4 bases at V and 2 bases at J, with 23 bases between. The CDR3 spans 18 residues. Germline V lookup: CDR1 SGHAT, CDR2 FQNNGV. As DNA, the CDR3 is TGTGCCAGCAGCTCCCGACCCGCGTTTGAAGTTTCGCAAGAGACCCAGTACTTC. Residues: CASSSRPAFEVSQETQYF.

Notes on this clonotype: This may come from a read error, since a much larger clone is one base off. CDR3 protein: CSARDYRGSGKLFF. CDR3 coding DNA: TGCAGTGCTAGAGATTACAGGGGTAGTGGAAAACTGTTTTTT. V gene TRBV20-1 combines with J gene TRBJ1-4, with 7 nucleotides matching TRBD1. Trimming removed 0 bases from V and 10 bases from J; junction bases left unmatched: 8. Germline V gene sequence: CDR1 DFQATT, CDR2 SNEGSKA (reference sequence). This CDR3 has 14 amino acids.

This chain joins TRBV6-1 and TRBJ1-1; TRBD1 might be the D (5 bases). The length of the CDR3 is 12 residues. Trimming stripped 6 bases from V and 10 bases from J, with 15 bases between. The V gene's germline CDR1 is MNHNS and CDR2 SASEGT. DNA for the CDR3: TGTGCCAGCAGAGTTTTCGGGGACGGAGCTTTCTTT. Residues: CASRVFGDGAFF.

CDR3: CATSDPGLFTGELFF. CDR3 coding DNA: TGTGCCACCAGTGACCCGGGACTTTTCACCGGGGAGCTGTTTTTT. J is TRBJ2-2 and V is TRBV24-1; weak D call: TRBD2 (6 bases). CDR3 length: 15 amino acids. Between the trimmed V and J ends, which lost 4 bases and 4 bases, there was a span of 12 bases. The germline V gene has CDR1 KGHDR and CDR2 SFDVKD.

This clonotype was observed many times. The chain has TRBV12-3 or TRBV12-4 and TRBJ1-1, with D unresolved. Trimming pared 7 bases from V and 6 bases from J, leaving 9 bases between. The CDR3 length is 11 residues. As DNA, the CDR3 is TGTGCCAGCACCTACCCCCCTGAAGCTTTCTTT. Amino acid sequence: CASTYPPEAFF.

In this sample, this clonotype turned up a few times. The V and J genes are TRBV6-5 and TRBJ2-1; 11 bases are shared with TRBD2. Germline V gene lookup returns CDR1 MNHEY and CDR2 SVGAGI. Trimming removed 2 bases from V and 3 bases from J; junction bases left unmatched: 6. CDR3 length equals 17 residues. The CDR3 loop reads CASSYRPGTSGYNEQFF. Written as DNA, the CDR3 is TGTGCCAGCAGTTACCGCCCCGGGACTAGCGGCTACAATGAGCAGTTCTTC.

This clonotype was picked up many times. The chain uses TRBV12-5 and TRBJ1-4; D uncertain. This CDR3 is 14 amino acids long. Germline CDR1 is LGHNT and CDR2 is FRNRAP. Trimming took 1 base from V and 8 from J, leaving 11 bases between them. The CDR3, as DNA: TGTGCTAGTGGTTTGGACTCAGGAAAGGAAAAACTGTTTTTT. Translating it yields CASGLDSGKEKLFF.

V usage is TRBV25-1 and J usage is TRBJ1-1; no reliable D call. This CDR3 contains 15 residues. Germline CDR1 reads MGHDK; CDR2 reads SYGVNS. V was clipped by 3 bases and J by 1 base, with 12 bases between them. The CDR3 reads CASSDPGLGNTEAFF. The CDR3 bases are TGTGCCAGCAGTGACCCGGGCCTTGGGAACACTGAAGCTTTCTTT.

This clonotype has ten or more counts. The chain is built from TRBV11-2 and TRBJ2-3; 7 bases map to TRBD1. Germline loops: CDR1 SGHAT, CDR2 FQNNGV. J lost 1 base, V lost 3 bases, and 7 bases had no gene match. The CDR3 length is 16 residues. The CDR3 region has the DNA TGTGCCAGCAGCTTGGGGACAGCTCGTCGCACAGATACGCAGTATTTT. As protein: CASSLGTARRTDTQYF.

This clonotype showed up many times. The chain joins TRBV6-6 to TRBJ1-5, with D perhaps TRBD1 (5 bases). Per the germline V gene, CDR1 is MNHNY and CDR2 is SVGAGI (reference sequence). This CDR3 is built from 15 residues. V lost 6 bases and J lost 4, with 16 bases in between. The CDR3 DNA sequence: TGTGCCAGCAGCCCCATGGGGGGGGAGAATCAGCCCCAGCATTTT. It codes for CASSPMGGENQPQHF.

This clonotype was observed many times. The chain employs TRBV7-2 and TRBJ1-2; 10 positions agree with TRBD1. With V trimmed by 2 bases and J by 5 bases, 11 bases remained unmatched. The CDR3 is 17 residues long. Germline CDR1 and CDR2: SGHTA and FQGNSA. The CDR3 protein is CASSLFGTGDPLYGYTF. In DNA form, the CDR3 reads TGTGCCAGCAGCTTATTCGGGACAGGGGATCCCCTGTATGGCTACACCTTC.